Presented here are 21 T cell receptor beta chains from one specimen sequenced in a study of post-analysis software for immune sequencing data (dated by TCRdb to between 2014 and 2016). Broad study findings and their caveats: Patients showed significantly higher frequencies than controls for a handful of TRBV segments, among them TRBV5-6, TRBV5-1 and TRBV20-1.

What these receptors recognize is not known. The method was PCR. Sequenced using an Illumina HiSeq 2500. To reduce PCR and sequencing biases, unique molecular identifiers were incorporated into the TCR beta cDNA libraries. TCRdb passed the public sequencing reads through fastp at Q25 and MiXCR, retaining productive beta sequences. Records with the same CDR3 protein are collapsed into one entry carrying the most frequent genes and DNA. This sample has 350,000 to 450,000 distinct CDR3 sequences in its table, and 39% of those were observed once. Jointly, the top ten make up approximately 7.6% of the sample. Sequences were obtained from blood. Receptors were obtained from a girl aged 2-10 years with multiple sclerosis.

The rearrangement links TRBV9 to TRBJ2-7; either TRBD1 or TRBD2 may fit D (5 bases each). The CDR3 contains 15 residues. The V gene's germline CDR1 is SGDLS and CDR2 YYNGEE. V was pared by 4 bases and J by 1 base, with 15 bases between. CDR3 nucleotides: TGTGCCAGCAGCCCAGAGGGTGCAGGGTCCTACGAGCAGTACTTC. Translated, it gives CASSPEGAGSYEQYF.

The genes are TRBV6-5 and TRBJ1-5, with a weak D call TRBD1 (5 bases). The CDR3 consists of 13 residues. Germline assignment: CDR1 MNHEY and CDR2 SVGAGI. V lost 10 bases and J 4 bases, leaving 14 bases between the germline ends. Here the CDR3 reads CATGGGWNQPQHF. CDR3 nucleotide sequence: TGTGCCACAGGCGGGGGGTGGAATCAGCCCCAGCATTTT.

The V gene is TRBV27, the J gene TRBJ1-6, with no clear D. With 5 bases removed from V and 2 bases from J, the gap between germline ends came to 4 bases. From germline, CDR1 is MNHEY and CDR2 SMNVEV (reference sequence). CDR3 length: 13 amino acids. CDR3 sequence reads: CASSTAYNSPLHF. In DNA, the CDR3 is TGTGCCAGCAGTACAGCCTATAATTCACCCCTCCACTTT.

The chain uses TRBV7-2 and TRBJ2-1; 7 bases are a match to TRBD2. J lost 8 bases, V lost 1 base, and 2 bases had no gene match. This CDR3 has 13 residues. Germline V gene lookup returns CDR1 SGHTA and CDR2 FQGNSA. Here the CDR3 DNA reads TGTGCCAGCAGCTTAGATGCGGGAGATGAGCAGTTCTTC. It encodes CASSLDAGDEQFF. Together with reference TRBV7-2 and TRBJ2-1, the CDR3 gives the full variable domain: GAGVSQSPSNKVTEKGKDVELRCDPISGHTALYWYRQSLGQGLEFLIYFQGNSAPDKSGLPSDRFSAERTGGSVSTLTIQRTQQEDSAVYLCASSLDAGDEQFFGPGTRLTVL.

The rearrangement uses TRBV19 and TRBJ1-2; possible D gene TRBD1, 5 bases. This CDR3 region has 12 residues. CDR1 and CDR2 (germline): LNHDA, SQIVND (reference sequence). V shed 7 bases and J shed 9 bases, with 15 bases lying between them. In DNA form, the CDR3 reads TGTGCCAGTACCCTGGGGCGGTATAGCTACACCTTC. Amino acid sequence: CASTLGRYSYTF. Variable domain in full (rest from reference TRBV19 and TRBJ1-2): DGGITQSPKYLFRKEGQNVTLSCEQNLNHDAMYWYRQDPGQGLRLIYYSQIVNDFQKGDIAEGYSVSREKKESFPLTVTSAQKNPTAFYLCASTLGRYSYTFGSGTRLTVV.

This clonotype was detected many times. The chain links TRBV27 to TRBJ1-2; 9 nucleotides agree with TRBD1. The CDR3 contains 15 residues. From germline, CDR1 is MNHEY and CDR2 SMNVEV (reference sequence). The junction had 6 bases not matched to a gene; V was cut back by 5 bases and J by 2 bases. This CDR3 reads CASSPGTGRNYGYTF. In DNA form, the CDR3 reads TGTGCCAGCAGTCCCGGGACAGGGCGCAACTATGGCTACACCTTC.

This clonotype has a handful of counts. The rearrangement joins TRBV29-1 to TRBJ2-1; TRBD2 agrees at 8 bases. This CDR3 is 14 amino acids long. V shed 3 bases and J 7 bases; nucleotides not matched to a gene: 8. CDR1 and CDR2 from the germline V gene are SQVTM and ANQGSEA. The CDR3 loop reads CSVDLRGALNEQFF. The CDR3 nucleotides read TGCAGCGTTGATTTGCGGGGGGCCTTAAATGAGCAGTTCTTC.

V usage is TRBV20-1 and J usage is TRBJ2-7; 7 bases fit TRBD1. J gave up 2 bases and V 1 base, and 14 bases lay outside the gene matches. The germline CDR1 and CDR2 sequences are DFQATT and SNEGSKA (reference sequence). This CDR3 comprises 17 residues. The CDR3 coding sequence is TGCAGTGCTAGAGTAATCCGGGACAGCGAATTTCCCTACGAGCAGTACTTC. This encodes CSARVIRDSEFPYEQYF.

This clonotype was picked up a small number of times. This chain connects TRBV29-1 to TRBJ2-1; 7 bases align to TRBD2. Germline V gene data show CDR1 as SQVTM and CDR2 as ANQGSEA. This CDR3 contains 16 residues. V was pared by 4 bases and J by 8 bases, with 17 bases of the junction left unmatched. Here the CDR3 DNA reads TGCAGCGTTGTTTTAAGGACTAGGGCGATTTGGGATGAGCAGTTCTTC. This codes for CSVVLRTRAIWDEQFF.

This clonotype came up once. The CDR3 DNA sequence: TGTGCCAGCAGTGGTAGGGGGCAAAGACAGCCCCAGCATTTT. Translating it yields CASSGRGQRQPQHF. The chain employs TRBV2 and TRBJ1-5, with 7 bases that match TRBD1. The CDR3 has 14 residues. The J segment lost 7 bases and the V segment lost 4 bases, leaving 7 bases of the junction unmatched. The germline CDR1 and CDR2 sequences are SNHLY and FYNNEI.

The gene calls are TRBV15 and TRBJ2-7, with 7 bases matching TRBD1. After removal of 8 bases from V and 0 bases from J, the junction contained 4 bases not matched to a gene. The CDR3 runs 13 residues. Germline CDR1 reads LNHNV; CDR2 reads YYDKDF (reference sequence). The CDR3 DNA follows: TGTGCCACCCAGGGGGACAGCTCCTACGAGCAGTACTTC. This translates into CATQGDSSYEQYF.

The rearrangement uses TRBV11-2 and TRBJ1-1; possible D gene TRBD1, 5 bases. CDR1 is SGHAT and CDR2 is FQNNGV in the germline V gene. The CDR3 covers 14 residues. Trimming left V 0 bases short and J 5 bases short, with 10 bases between. The CDR3 nucleotides read TGTGCCAGCAGCTTAGATCCAGGGAGGACTGAAGCTTTCTTT. It encodes CASSLDPGRTEAFF.

The chain links TRBV10-3 to TRBJ2-7; a possible D gene is TRBD2 (5 bases). Trimming removed 0 bases at V and 4 bases at J, with 7 bases between. The CDR3 loop spans 13 amino acids. The germline V gene has CDR1 ENHRY and CDR2 SYGVKD. The CDR3 protein is CAISESRTYEQYF. The CDR3 coding sequence is TGTGCCATCAGTGAGTCCAGGACTTACGAGCAGTACTTC.

The chain employs TRBV12-3 or TRBV12-4 and TRBJ1-2, with D unclear. This CDR3 is built from 15 residues. The V end was cut by 5 bases, the J end by 2 bases, with 15 bases between. The CDR3 sequence: CASSRGGSENYGYTF. As DNA, the CDR3 is TGTGCCAGCAGTCGGGGTGGCTCCGAAAACTATGGCTACACCTTC.

The gene calls are TRBV5-5 and TRBJ1-1, with TRBD1 identical over 7 bases. CDR1 SGHKS and CDR2 YYEKEE come from the germline V gene (reference sequence). Trimming cost V 4 bases and J 6 bases; bases outside gene matches: 6. CDR3 size: 13 residues. CDR3 sequence (DNA): TGTGCCAGCAGCACTCTGACAGGGTCTGAAGCTTTCTTT. It specifies CASSTLTGSEAFF.

The chain uses TRBV20-1 and TRBJ2-5, with 10 bases aligning to TRBD2. This CDR3 has 15 residues. J was trimmed by 5 bases and V by 3 bases; bases with no gene match: 9. CDR1 is DFQATT, CDR2 SNEGSKA, per germline (reference sequence). The CDR3 here is CSASPAGGPGETQYF. The CDR3 DNA reads TGCAGTGCTAGCCCAGCGGGAGGGCCGGGTGAGACCCAGTACTTC.

The rearrangement uses TRBV5-1 and TRBJ2-7, with D maybe TRBD2 (5 bases). V was shortened by 4 bases and J by 4 bases, with 12 bases between the two germline ends. Germline V lookup: CDR1 SGHRS, CDR2 YFSETQ. CDR3 length: 13 amino acids. CDR3 in DNA: TGCGCCAGCAGCGTAGGACTGGTATACGAGCAGTACTTC. It codes for CASSVGLVYEQYF.

This chain joins TRBV7-9 and TRBJ1-5; 9 bases are shared with TRBD1. The junction had 5 bases not matched to a gene; V was cut back by 4 bases and J by 4 bases. The CDR3 is 15 amino acids. Per germline, CDR1 SEHNR and CDR2 FQNEAQ (reference sequence). CDR3 protein: CASSSGTGKNQPQHF. The CDR3 DNA follows: TGTGCCAGCAGCTCCGGGACAGGGAAAAATCAGCCCCAGCATTTT.

This rearrangement joins TRBV5-1 to TRBJ2-1, with a tentative D call TRBD1 (6 bases). Between the trimmed V and J ends, which lost 3 bases and 6 bases, there was a span of 10 bases. Germline assignment: CDR1 SGHRS and CDR2 YFSETQ. This CDR3 comprises 13 residues. CDR3 DNA: TGCGCCAGCAGCTCCGGGACACTCAATGAGCAGTTCTTC. Translating gives CASSSGTLNEQFF.

V is TRBV20-1 and J is TRBJ2-1; TRBD2 agrees at 11 bases. Germline V gene sequence: CDR1 DFQATT, CDR2 SNEGSKA (reference sequence). The length of the CDR3 is 15 residues. Losses at the gene ends were 4 bases for V and 3 bases for J; bases not matched to a gene: 5. This chain's CDR3 is CSAKGTSGFYNEQFF. CDR3 nucleotides: TGCAGTGCTAAAGGGACTAGCGGCTTCTACAATGAGCAGTTCTTC.

This clonotype was found a few times. The chain employs TRBV12-3 or TRBV12-4 and TRBJ1-2, with D tentatively TRBD1 (5 bases). The CDR3 consists of 15 residues. Trimming pared 3 bases from V and 8 bases from J, leaving 19 bases between. CDR3 in amino acids: CASSFYQGPTGGYTF. CDR3 nucleotide sequence: TGTGCCAGCAGTTTTTATCAGGGCCCGACCGGCGGCTACACCTTC.